This TCR beta chain derives from a study of control samples from healthy donors and cancer patients (dated by TCRdb to 2020 to 2022). Libraries were constructed by the immunoSEQ multiplex PCR assay. The clones in this table, taken by TCRdb from immuneACCESS, are in-frame only. Not every clone is retained; where verified, under half of the shortfall comes from an unresolved V gene, and the cause of the rest is unknown. The sample data list 150,000 to 200,000 clones, and 80% to 90% of these were observed just once. Together, the top ten hold about 12% of the sample. In regard to this clone: This receptor's antigen is unknown. Per-base qualities were not stored, and no clone one base away is much larger.

The junction carries 13 bases between V and J, which are trimmed by 4 bases and 1 base respectively. The CDR3 numbers 15 residues from cysteine through phenylalanine. Left in the record is the CDR3 DNA by itself, 45 bases read in frame from the first base. According to the germline V gene, CDR1 reads SGHDN and CDR2 reads FVKESK. This receptor was identified in a man under 40 in good health. The material sequenced was blood. The receptor chain draws on TRBV14 and TRBJ1-1; the D region possibly corresponds to TRBD1 (5 bases align). Here the CDR3 is given as CASSLQTAKNTEAFF. The DNA is TGTGCCAGCAGCCTCCAGACAGCAAAGAACACTGAAGCTTTCTTT.